These 32 T cell receptor beta chains were all obtained from the same sample, sequenced in a study of blood T cell repertoires in COVID-19. Clones were sequenced by immunoSEQ multiplex PCR, and TCRdb holds only the in-frame ones, with some missing. In the table there are 8,500 to 13,000 clones, roughly 85% of which are singletons. The sample consisted of peripheral blood. The receptors were sampled from a human donor in a cohort sampled during active COVID-19.

This clone was counted only a few times. The chain carries TRBV19 and TRBJ2-1; weak D call: TRBD2 (6 bases). V lost 9 bases and J 0 bases, leaving 18 bases between the germline ends. CDR1 is LNHDA and CDR2 is SQIVND in the germline V gene (reference sequence). The CDR3 consists of 16 residues. Written as DNA, the CDR3 is TGTGCCAGCCAAGAGGTGGGCGGGGCCTCCTACAATGAGCAGTTCTTC. Protein: CASQEVGGASYNEQFF.

The sample holds one count of this clone. This sequence joins TRBV27 and TRBJ1-2; 8 bases map to TRBD1. The CDR3 sequence is 14 residues long. In germline, CDR1 is MNHEY, CDR2 SMNVEV (reference sequence). With V trimmed by 6 bases and J by 7 bases, 10 bases remained unmatched. The CDR3 sequence is CASSLTGVGLGYTF. For the CDR3, the DNA is TGTGCCAGCAGCTTGACAGGGGTGGGACTTGGCTACACCTTC.

The chain joins TRBV18 to TRBJ1-1; a weak D match, TRBD1 (6 bases). With 3 bases removed from V and 0 bases from J, the gap between germline ends came to 14 bases. Germline V lookup: CDR1 KGHSH, CDR2 LQKENI. This CDR3 spans 16 amino acids. In nucleotides, the CDR3 is TGTGCCAGCTCACCCCTAGGACAGAGAATGAACACTGAAGCTTTCTTT. Translated, it gives CASSPLGQRMNTEAFF.

The V and J genes are TRBV18 and TRBJ1-5; the D gene is possibly TRBD1 (5 bases). In germline, CDR1 is KGHSH, CDR2 LQKENI. The V gene lost 2 bases and the J gene lost 6 bases, with 8 bases spanning the gap. This CDR3 region has 13 residues. This chain's CDR3 is CASSPGGAQPQHF. The CDR3 DNA sequence: TGTGCCAGCTCACCAGGAGGGGCTCAGCCCCAGCATTTT.

J is TRBJ1-6 and V is TRBV5-1; D is unresolved. Trimming stripped 4 bases from V and 10 bases from J, with 15 bases between. This CDR3 contains 14 residues. The V gene's germline CDR1 is SGHRS and CDR2 YFSETQ. In nucleotides, the CDR3 is TGCGCCAGCAGCATTGGCCGGGGAGACTCACCCCTCCACTTT. Protein product: CASSIGRGDSPLHF.

This clone was found a few times. This chain connects TRBV7-9 to TRBJ1-1, with 7 bases lining up with TRBD1. CDR3 length equals 13 residues. V gave up 6 bases and J gave up 8 bases; unmatched junction bases: 9. Germline loops: CDR1 SEHNR, CDR2 FQNEAQ (reference sequence). In DNA, the CDR3 is TGTGCCAGCAGTGAGGGGACAGTTAGAGAAGCTTTCTTT. It translates to CASSEGTVREAFF.

The chain joins TRBV14 to TRBJ1-2, with a tentative D call TRBD1 (5 bases). V gave up 4 bases and J gave up 8 bases, with 17 bases separating them. Germline-derived CDR1 and CDR2 are SGHDN and FVKESK. This CDR3 is built from 14 residues. The CDR3 loop is CASSPTAGIGGYTF. The CDR3 nucleotides are TGTGCCAGCAGCCCGACTGCAGGGATCGGCGGCTACACCTTC.

The chain has TRBV7-8 and TRBJ1-2; D is perhaps TRBD1 (5 bases). The V and J ends lost 0 bases and 4 bases respectively, with 9 bases between them. Germline CDR1 reads SGHVS; CDR2 reads FQNEAQ. There are 14 residues in the CDR3. The CDR3 spells CASSLAGQSYGYTF. The CDR3, as DNA: TGTGCCAGCAGCTTAGCGGGGCAGTCCTATGGCTACACCTTC.

The rearrangement uses TRBV24-1 and TRBJ2-3, with a possible D match to TRBD2 (5 bases). V shed 4 bases and J shed 4 bases, with 14 bases lying between them. CDR1 is KGHDR, CDR2 SFDVKD, per germline. The CDR3 consists of 15 residues. The CDR3 nucleotides read TGTGCCACCAGTGAAGGACTCATCGGCGCAGATACGCAGTATTTT. Amino acid sequence: CATSEGLIGADTQYF.

This clone appeared once. The V gene is TRBV4-1, the J gene TRBJ2-2; D possibly corresponds to TRBD1 (5 bases). Trimming took 3 bases from V and 7 from J, leaving 9 bases between them. The CDR3 is 13 amino acids. CDR1 MGHRA and CDR2 YSYEKL come from the germline V gene. CDR3 loop: CASSHQGFGELFF. The CDR3 nucleotides read TGCGCCAGCAGCCATCAGGGATTCGGGGAGCTGTTTTTT.

A single count supports this clone. The chain combines TRBV7-7 with TRBJ2-2, with 10 bases identical to TRBD2. The germline gives CDR1 SSHAT, CDR2 FNYEAQ (reference sequence). CDR3 length equals 16 residues. V shed 5 bases and J 6 bases; nucleotides not matched to a gene: 9. CDR3 coding DNA: TGTGCCAGCAGCGCTCGGCCTAGCGGGAGCCCCGGGGAGCTGTTTTTT. It encodes CASSARPSGSPGELFF.

The genes are TRBV30 and TRBJ1-5, with a weak D call TRBD1 (6 bases). V lost 2 bases and J 4 bases, leaving 15 bases between the germline ends. CDR1 is GTSNPN, CDR2 SVGIG, per germline (reference sequence). The CDR3 contains 15 residues. CDR3 sequence: CAWSPRGGANQPQHF. For the CDR3, the DNA is TGTGCCTGGAGTCCTCGAGGGGGAGCAAATCAGCCCCAGCATTTT.

This chain links TRBV7-9 with TRBJ1-1; TRBD1 matches at 7 bases. Germline trimming cut 0 bases from V and 4 bases from J; bases unmatched to any gene: 2. CDR1 and CDR2 from the germline V gene are SEHNR and FQNEAQ (reference sequence). There are 14 residues in the CDR3. The CDR3 DNA follows: TGTGCCAGCAGCTTAGCCCACAGGGGCACTGAAGCTTTCTTT. It yields the protein CASSLAHRGTEAFF.

The chain joins TRBV4-1 to TRBJ1-1, with no clear D. Germline V gene data show CDR1 as MGHRA and CDR2 as YSYEKL. Trimming pared 5 bases from V and 7 bases from J, leaving 14 bases between. The CDR3 spans 13 residues. This CDR3 reads CASSVAPPGEAFF. The CDR3 DNA reads as TGCGCCAGCAGCGTAGCCCCACCCGGTGAAGCTTTCTTT.

The chain joins TRBV5-4 to TRBJ1-1, with 8 bases identical to TRBD1. Germline CDR1 is SGHNT and CDR2 is YYREEE (reference sequence). V dropped 5 bases and J dropped 5; count of bases not matched to a gene: 5. CDR3 length: 13 residues. The CDR3 DNA follows: TGTGCCAGCAGGACAGGGGAGAGGACTGAAGCTTTCTTT. This translates into CASRTGERTEAFF.

This chain connects TRBV4-2 to TRBJ2-7; D is undetermined. Germline assignment: CDR1 LGHNA and CDR2 YNFKEQ. Deletions cut 1 base from V and 7 bases from J, with 8 bases between. The CDR3 is 12 residues long. As DNA, the CDR3 is TGTGCCAGCAGCCAAGTGGCCAGGGAGCAGTACTTC. Amino acid sequence: CASSQVAREQYF.

This clone was seen a handful of times. The chain is built from TRBV5-1 and TRBJ1-1; tentative D call: TRBD1 (6 bases). The CDR3 loop spans 17 amino acids. Trimming stripped 0 bases from V and 0 bases from J, with 15 bases between. Germline CDR1 is SGHRS and CDR2 is YFSETQ. The CDR3 loop reads CASSLVTGAHMNTEAFF. In nucleotides, the CDR3 is TGCGCCAGCAGCTTGGTGACAGGCGCACACATGAACACTGAAGCTTTCTTT.

V is TRBV10-2 and J is TRBJ1-6, with 8 bases fitting TRBD1. The CDR3 covers 15 residues. J lost 8 bases, V lost 6 bases, and 9 bases had no gene match. Germline loops: CDR1 WSHSY, CDR2 SAAADI. The CDR3 DNA follows: TGCGCCAGCAGAGATTCGGCAGGGGGCGATTCACCCCTCCACTTT. Its translation: CASRDSAGGDSPLHF.

This clone was detected only a few times. The V call is TRBV21-1, the J call TRBJ2-2; TRBD2, the table's D call, lacks a check against the DNA. TRBV21-1 is listed as a pseudogene. This CDR3 is 14 amino acids long. CDR3 region: CASSRTSRAGELFF. The CDR3 bases are TGTGCCAGCAGCAGGACTAGTCGTGCCGGGGAGCTGTTTTTT.

V is TRBV5-1 and J is TRBJ2-7; no reliable D call. CDR1 is SGHRS and CDR2 is YFSETQ in the germline V gene. V lost 4 bases to trimming and J lost 3 bases, with 8 bases between them. The CDR3 has 12 amino acids. DNA for the CDR3: TGCGCCAGCAGCATTAATAACTACGAGCAGTACTTC. Protein product: CASSINNYEQYF.

The rearrangement joins TRBV6-5 to TRBJ2-4; a possible D gene is TRBD2 (5 bases). The V end was cut by 8 bases, the J end by 12 bases, with 20 bases between. Per germline, CDR1 MNHEY and CDR2 SVGAGI. This CDR3 has 13 amino acids. CDR3 DNA sequence: TGTGCCAGCTCTCGAGGGCCCGGGGTGGGTCAGTACTTC. Protein product: CASSRGPGVGQYF.

The CDR3 sequence: CACGWGRNQPQHF. The CDR3 DNA sequence: TGTGCCTGCGGTTGGGGGCGCAATCAGCCCCAGCATTTT. The chain is built from TRBV6-5 and TRBJ1-5, with D maybe TRBD1 (6 bases). Germline loops: CDR1 MNHEY, CDR2 SVGAGI. Trimming removed 11 bases from V and 2 bases from J, with 13 bases in between. There are 13 residues in the CDR3.

The chain has TRBV28 and TRBJ2-5; 7 bases line up with TRBD2. The CDR3 covers 13 residues. With V trimmed by 7 bases and J by 1 base, 3 bases remained unmatched. Per germline, CDR1 MDHEN and CDR2 SYDVKM. CDR3 DNA sequence: TGTGCCAGCAAGCGCGGGGGCCAAGAGACCCAGTACTTC. It codes for CASKRGGQETQYF.

The CDR3 loop reads CASSLVAMTHYNEQFF. CDR3 DNA sequence: TGTGCCAGCAGCTTAGTTGCAATGACTCATTACAATGAGCAGTTCTTC. V is TRBV7-9 and J is TRBJ2-1; no reliable D call. The CDR3 is made up of 16 amino acids. Deletions cut 1 base from V and 4 bases from J, with 14 bases between. Germline V gene sequence: CDR1 SEHNR, CDR2 FQNEAQ (reference sequence).

The genes are TRBV5-1 and TRBJ1-1; 7 bases line up with TRBD1. V gave up 0 bases and J gave up 4 bases; unmatched junction bases: 3. This CDR3 comprises 14 residues. The germline V gene has CDR1 SGHRS and CDR2 YFSETQ. Here the CDR3 reads CASSLGQGGTEAFF. In DNA form, the CDR3 reads TGCGCCAGCAGCTTGGGGCAGGGGGGCACTGAAGCTTTCTTT.

The rearrangement uses TRBV2 and TRBJ1-4; a possible D gene is TRBD1 (5 bases). The length of the CDR3 is 14 residues. V was pared by 3 bases and J by 10 bases, with 15 bases between. The germline CDR1 and CDR2 sequences are SNHLY and FYNNEI. DNA of the CDR3: TGTGCCAGCAGTGAGATAGGCAGGGTGGGAAAACTGTTTTTT. As protein: CASSEIGRVGKLFF.

The V and J genes are TRBV7-2 and TRBJ2-2, with TRBD1 matching over 12 bases. Germline assignment: CDR1 SGHTA and CDR2 FQGNSA. This CDR3 comprises 16 residues. V lost 2 bases to trimming and J lost 6 bases; unmatched junction nucleotides: 4. The CDR3 is CASSLKGTGGPGELFF. CDR3 DNA: TGTGCCAGCAGCTTAAAGGGGACAGGGGGCCCCGGGGAGCTGTTTTTT.

V usage is TRBV30 and J usage is TRBJ1-5; 7 bases align to TRBD1. This CDR3 contains 13 residues. Germline CDR1 GTSNPN, CDR2 SVGIG (reference sequence). Losses at the gene ends were 0 bases for V and 4 bases for J; bases not matched to a gene: 0. The CDR3 reads CAWSVRGNQPQHF. Here the CDR3 DNA reads TGTGCCTGGAGTGTCAGGGGGAATCAGCCCCAGCATTTT.

The V call is TRBV6-5, the J call TRBJ2-1, with 9 bases lining up with TRBD2. V was pared by 2 bases and J by 9 bases, with 8 bases of the junction left unmatched. The CDR3 has 15 residues. The V gene's germline CDR1 is MNHEY and CDR2 SVGAGI. Here the CDR3 DNA reads TGTGCCAGCAGTTACCTCCTAGCGGGACGTGGTGAGCAGTTCTTC. Its protein is CASSYLLAGRGEQFF.

Worth noting for this clone: The sample has other DNA sequences that encode this CDR3 too. The CDR3 coding sequence is TGTGCCAGCAGCGCGCGGGGGGGACGGGGCTACACCTTC. Translating it yields CASSARGGRGYTF. This sequence joins TRBV25-1 and TRBJ1-2; a weak D match, TRBD1 (5 bases). The CDR3 is made up of 13 amino acids. V dropped 6 bases and J dropped 8 bases, with 16 bases sitting between them. CDR1 and CDR2 from the germline V gene are MGHDK and SYGVNS.

CDR3 region: CASSDAGSSYNEQFF. The DNA for the CDR3 is TGTGCCAGCAGCGACGCCGGGAGCTCCTACAATGAGCAGTTCTTC. V is TRBV13 and J is TRBJ2-1, with TRBD2 as a possible D gene (6 bases). Germline V CDR1 and CDR2: PRHDT, FYEKMQ (reference sequence). V lost 5 bases, J lost 0 bases, and 11 bases lay in between. The CDR3 is 15 residues long.

The chain links TRBV5-1 to TRBJ1-4, with unresolved D. The germline V and J ends were trimmed by 0 bases and 0 bases, with 3 bases remaining between them. Per germline, CDR1 SGHRS and CDR2 YFSETQ. The CDR3 consists of 14 residues. The DNA for the CDR3 is TGCGCCAGCAGCTTGGGAGCAACTAATGAAAAACTGTTTTTT. This translates into CASSLGATNEKLFF.